The 27 T cell receptor beta chains in this list originate from one sample, sequenced in a study of cytomegalovirus exposure and HLA in healthy donors. Clones were sequenced by immunoSEQ multiplex PCR, and TCRdb holds only the in-frame ones, with some missing. The sample contains under 250,000 clones, less than 90% of which appear only once. Material for sequencing was PBMCs. These receptors were taken from a man aged 18 to 29 in good health and CMV-seropositive.

Remarks on this clone: An end of the junction differs from the germline gene, which may be a read error. This rearrangement joins TRBV5-1 to TRBJ2-2; possibly TRBD2 for D (5 bases). This CDR3 contains 14 residues. CDR1 is SGHRS and CDR2 is YFSETQ in the germline V gene. The CDR3 sequence is CASSPDGNSGELFF. Here the CDR3 DNA reads TGCGCCAGCAGCCCGGACGGGAACTCCGGGGAGCTGTTTTTT.

The genes are TRBV27 and TRBJ1-2; TRBD1 aligns across 7 bases. V lost 6 bases and J lost 6; bases outside the gene matches: 7. There are 13 residues in the CDR3. Looked up from germline, CDR1 is MNHEY and CDR2 is SMNVEV (reference sequence). The CDR3 sequence: CASRSRGVHGYTF. In DNA, the CDR3 is TGTGCCAGCAGGTCCAGGGGGGTCCATGGCTACACCTTC.

V and J are TRBV5-1 and TRBJ2-5, with TRBD2 matching 7 bases. CDR1 and CDR2 from the germline V gene are SGHRS and YFSETQ. The CDR3 runs 14 residues. J lost 3 bases, V lost 3 bases, and 5 bases had no gene match. The CDR3 spells CASSSGTTKETQYF. DNA of the CDR3: TGCGCCAGCAGCTCAGGGACTACAAAAGAGACCCAGTACTTC.

V usage is TRBV6-5 and J usage is TRBJ2-1; TRBD2 matches 8 bases. CDR1 MNHEY and CDR2 SVGAGI come from the germline V gene. The V and J ends lost 4 bases and 14 bases, in that order; junction bases with no gene match: 16. The CDR3 sequence is 15 residues long. CDR3 sequence: CASSLLRVGLEFEFF. The CDR3 bases are TGTGCCAGCAGTTTACTTAGGGTGGGACTAGAATTTGAGTTCTTC.

As regards this clone: The junction and the germline gene differ at one end; a read error may be behind it. The chain is built from TRBV27 and TRBJ1-1; D is uncertain. Germline CDR1 reads MNHEY; CDR2 reads SMNVEV (reference sequence). This CDR3 has 15 amino acids. Written as DNA, the CDR3 is TGTGCCAGCAGTCTATCAATCCTGGGGAACACTGAAGCTTTCTTT. It codes for CASSLSILGNTEAFF.

The rearrangement links TRBV6-5 to TRBJ2-3; 8 bases map to TRBD1. Germline V gene data show CDR1 as MNHEY and CDR2 as SVGAGI. J was trimmed by 8 bases and V by 6 bases; bases with no gene match: 7. The CDR3 spans 13 residues. CDR3 nucleotide sequence: TGTGCCAGCAGGCCGGACAGGGCCCGTACGCAGTATTTT. It codes for CASRPDRARTQYF.

This rearrangement joins TRBV5-8 to TRBJ2-4, with a tentative D call TRBD2 (5 bases). This CDR3 contains 14 residues. V lost 2 bases, J lost 8 bases, and 14 bases lay in between. Germline CDR1 SGHTS, CDR2 YDEGEE. The CDR3 sequence: CASSFPTPGDIQYF. In nucleotides, the CDR3 is TGTGCCAGCAGCTTCCCGACTCCCGGGGACATTCAGTACTTC. Full variable domain (rest looked up from reference TRBV5-8 and TRBJ2-4): EAGVTQSPTHLIKTRGQQATLRCSPISGHTSVYWYQQALGLGLQFLLWYDEGEERNRGNFPPRFSGRQFPNYSSELNVNALELEDSALYLCASSFPTPGDIQYFGAGTRLSVL.

This chain uses TRBV5-1 with TRBJ1-5, with D possibly TRBD1 on 6 matching bases. This CDR3 has 14 residues. V was trimmed by 2 bases and J by 5 bases, leaving 11 bases between them. Per germline, CDR1 SGHRS and CDR2 YFSETQ. The CDR3, as DNA: TGCGCCAGCAGCTTTACGGGGGGCGATCAGCCCCAGCATTTT. It encodes CASSFTGGDQPQHF. The full variable domain, rest sourced from reference TRBV5-1 and TRBJ1-5, is KAGVTQTPRYLIKTRGQQVTLSCSPISGHRSVSWYQQTPGQGLQFLFEYFSETQRNKGNFPGRFSGRQFSNSRSEMNVSTLELGDSALYLCASSFTGGDQPQHFGDGTRLSIL.

The genes are TRBV2 and TRBJ2-2; 9 nucleotides agree with TRBD1. V trimming: 6 bases; J trimming: 5 bases; junction bases outside the gene matches: 7. The germline gives CDR1 SNHLY, CDR2 FYNNEI. The CDR3 consists of 15 residues. The DNA of the CDR3 is TGTGCCAGCAGCACACAGGGGGCGCAAACCGGGGAGCTGTTTTTT. Protein product: CASSTQGAQTGELFF. Combining the CDR3 with reference TRBV2 and TRBJ2-2 gives the whole variable domain EPEVTQTPSHQVTQMGQEVILRCVPISNHLYFYWYRQILGQKVEFLVSFYNNEISEKSEIFDDQFSVERPDGSNFTLKIRSTKLEDSAMYFCASSTQGAQTGELFFGEGSRLTVL.

J is TRBJ2-1 and V is TRBV5-1, with D tentatively TRBD2 (5 bases). V lost 4 bases and J lost 0, with 14 bases in between. CDR1 is SGHRS, CDR2 YFSETQ, per germline. The CDR3 runs 16 residues. Here the CDR3 DNA reads TGCGCCAGCAGCGTGGCCGGGATGAGCTCCTACAATGAGCAGTTCTTC. This sequence encodes CASSVAGMSSYNEQFF.

This chain joins TRBV15 and TRBJ1-1, with D perhaps matching TRBD1 (5 bases). Germline CDR1 LNHNV, CDR2 YYDKDF (reference sequence). The V gene lost 1 base and the J gene lost 1 base, with 10 bases spanning the gap. The CDR3 consists of 15 residues. The CDR3 coding sequence is TGTGCCACCAGCAGAGCCCTCGGACAGAACACTGAAGCTTTCTTT. This codes for CATSRALGQNTEAFF.

The chain combines TRBV5-6 with TRBJ1-1, with D perhaps matching TRBD1 (5 bases). Germline V gene data show CDR1 as SGHDT and CDR2 as YYEEEE. The CDR3 sequence is 15 residues long. V lost 4 bases and J 1 base, leaving 14 bases between the germline ends. CDR3 bases: TGTGCCAGCAGCAGGAGATTTACAGGGAACACTGAAGCTTTCTTT. Residues: CASSRRFTGNTEAFF.

V gene TRBV6-1 combines with J gene TRBJ2-7; D possibly corresponds to TRBD1 (6 bases). This CDR3 is 15 amino acids long. V lost 7 bases and J lost 0, with 16 bases in between. Per germline, CDR1 MNHNS and CDR2 SASEGT. The CDR3 spells CASTWGHSSSYEQYF. The DNA of the CDR3 is TGTGCCAGCACCTGGGGACATTCGAGCTCCTACGAGCAGTACTTC.

Concerning this clone: Because the CDR3 is missing its conserved closing phenylalanine or tryptophan, this is likely a read error. The DNA is left out, because the CDR3 cannot be placed on it with certainty; the CDR3 is given as TCRdb lists it. The J gene is TRBJ1-2, the V gene TRBV6-6. The CDR3 has 11 amino acids, counting both end residues. Germline values: CDR1 MNHNY, CDR2 SVGAGI (reference sequence). CDR3 sequence reads: CASGPNGFAAT.

The CDR3 sequence is CSAKRATPLGGELFF. For the CDR3, the DNA is TGCAGCGCAAAGAGGGCAACTCCTCTGGGCGGGGAGCTGTTTTTT. This chain links TRBV29-1 with TRBJ2-2, with a weak D call TRBD2 (5 bases). Germline lookup yields CDR1 SQVTM and CDR2 ANQGSEA. The V and J ends lost 7 bases and 7 bases respectively, with 22 bases between them. The CDR3 consists of 15 residues.

This clone was recorded only once. CDR3 residues: CASSQDPNYQPQHF. The CDR3 nucleotides are TGCGCCAGCAGCCAAGATCCAAACTATCAGCCCCAGCATTTT. The chain couples TRBV4-3 to TRBJ1-5, with D hard to call. Germline V lookup: CDR1 LGHNA, CDR2 YSLEER. V was pared by 0 bases and J by 5 bases, with 8 bases between. The CDR3 has 14 amino acids.

The V and J genes are TRBV7-8 and TRBJ2-5; TRBD2 matches 11 bases. V gave up 1 base and J gave up 3 bases; unmatched junction bases: 1. The CDR3 loop spans 15 amino acids. Germline CDR1 and CDR2: SGHVS and FQNEAQ. In DNA form, the CDR3 reads TGTGCCAGCAGCTTAGAGGGACTAGCGGAAGAGACCCAGTACTTC. This encodes CASSLEGLAEETQYF.

The chain joins TRBV27 to TRBJ1-5; the match to TRBD1 covers 7 bases. V trimming: 6 bases; J trimming: 4 bases; junction bases outside the gene matches: 9. This CDR3 has 15 amino acids. CDR1 and CDR2 (germline): MNHEY, SMNVEV (reference sequence). The CDR3 protein is CASSHQGGKNQPQHF. DNA for the CDR3: TGTGCCAGCAGCCACCAGGGGGGGAAGAATCAGCCCCAGCATTTT.

This chain joins TRBV27 and TRBJ2-7, with D possibly being TRBD2 (6 bases). The ends were cut back, 8 bases at V and 7 bases at J, with 18 bases in the middle. Germline V lookup: CDR1 MNHEY, CDR2 SMNVEV (reference sequence). This CDR3 region has 13 residues. The CDR3 DNA follows: TGTGCCAGCGCCGTCGGAGGGGCTGATGAGCAGTACTTC. Protein sequence: CASAVGGADEQYF.

The chain joins TRBV5-1 to TRBJ2-3; D unresolved. Trimming cost V 1 base and J 4 bases, with 7 bases left between them. The CDR3 runs 13 residues. Germline V gene lookup returns CDR1 SGHRS and CDR2 YFSETQ. Here the CDR3 reads CASSLSRPDTQYF. The CDR3 DNA is TGCGCCAGCAGCTTGTCTAGGCCAGATACGCAGTATTTT.

The chain has TRBV30 and TRBJ1-3; a possible D gene is TRBD1 (6 bases). The CDR3 spans 13 residues. The ends were cut back, 5 bases at V and 0 bases at J, with 8 bases in the middle. CDR1 is GTSNPN and CDR2 is SVGIG in the germline V gene (reference sequence). CDR3 amino acids: CAWAGHSGNTIYF. The CDR3 DNA is TGTGCCTGGGCGGGACACTCTGGAAACACCATATATTTT. Together with reference TRBV30 and TRBJ1-3, the CDR3 gives the full variable domain: SQTIHQWPATLVQPVGSPLSLECTVEGTSNPNLYWYRQAAGRGLQLLFYSVGIGQISSEVPQNLSASRPQDRQFILSSKKLLLSDSGFYLCAWAGHSGNTIYFGEGSWLTVV.

This rearrangement joins TRBV5-5 to TRBJ2-7, with a possible D match to TRBD2 (5 bases). This CDR3 has 13 amino acids. The V gene's germline CDR1 is SGHKS and CDR2 YYEKEE (reference sequence). Trimming pared 3 bases from V and 4 bases from J, leaving 11 bases between. This chain's CDR3 is CASSWATSYEQYF. DNA of the CDR3: TGTGCCAGCAGCTGGGCTACTAGTTACGAGCAGTACTTC.

J is TRBJ2-5 and V is TRBV7-6; D is unresolved. This CDR3 has 14 residues. Trimming cost V 0 bases and J 2 bases, with 7 bases left between them. The germline gives CDR1 SGHVS, CDR2 FNYEAQ. The DNA of the CDR3 is TGTGCCAGCAGCTTAGCGAACCTACAAGAGACCCAGTACTTC. Protein sequence: CASSLANLQETQYF.

This clone has just a few counts. V and J are TRBV5-1 and TRBJ1-4, with D possibly matching TRBD1 (6 bases). The CDR3 consists of 15 residues. CDR1 and CDR2 (germline): SGHRS, YFSETQ. Between the trimmed V and J ends, which lost 4 bases and 11 bases, there was a span of 21 bases. This CDR3 reads CASSGDRPAVSKLFF. For the CDR3, the DNA is TGCGCCAGCAGCGGAGACAGGCCAGCTGTGTCCAAACTGTTTTTT.

V and J are TRBV4-3 and TRBJ2-1; 13 bases agree with TRBD2. The V segment lost 0 bases and the J segment 3 bases; nucleotides outside the gene matches: 8. CDR1 LGHNA and CDR2 YSLEER come from the germline V gene. The CDR3 contains 19 residues. In DNA form, the CDR3 reads TGCGCCAGCAGCCAAGACTCCGGACTAGCGGGAGAGAGCTACAATGAGCAGTTCTTC. Protein sequence: CASSQDSGLAGESYNEQFF.

The gene calls are TRBV6-5 and TRBJ2-1, with D unclear. This CDR3 has 13 amino acids. With 5 bases removed from V and 8 bases from J, the gap between germline ends came to 13 bases. The germline V gene has CDR1 MNHEY and CDR2 SVGAGI. The CDR3 reads CASSPGPRHEQFF. The CDR3 DNA reads TGTGCCAGCAGTCCCGGACCCAGACATGAGCAGTTCTTC.

The J gene is TRBJ2-7, the V gene TRBV7-9; 10 bases are shared with TRBD1. The CDR3 consists of 15 residues. Germline-derived CDR1 and CDR2 are SEHNR and FQNEAQ (reference sequence). Trimming took 5 bases from V and 3 from J; bases not matched to a gene: 7. The CDR3 DNA is TGTGCCAGCAGCGGTTGGACAGGGGGGGACTACGAGCAGTACTTC. As protein: CASSGWTGGDYEQYF.